The 5 T cell receptor beta chains below were found in one sample sequenced in a study of regulatory T cells in long-lasting Graves disease. Construction of TCR beta libraries relied on iRepertoire HTBI primers and on Arm-PCR targeting CDR3 regions. TCRdb re-called the multiplex PCR reads with MiXCR, one entry per CDR3 protein. The table lists roughly 500,000 distinct CDR3 sequences, 20% to 25% of them singletons. Noted time point: persistent/refractory GD, antithyroid drugs over 5 years with positive TRAb. Extracted RNA from PBMCs served as the source of the TCR library. This sample comprised peripheral blood mononuclear cells (PBMCs), obtained when the disease was refractory, from a patient treated with antithyroid drugs. The origin of the receptors is a female donor with Graves disease.

This chain joins TRBV30 and TRBJ2-2; a possible D gene is TRBD2 (7 bases). This CDR3 contains 16 residues. The V gene lost 0 bases and the J gene lost 0 bases, with 11 bases spanning the gap. Germline CDR1 GTSNPN, CDR2 SVGIG (reference sequence). The CDR3 nucleotides read TGTGCCTGGAGTGTACGGGGGGCTACGAACACCGGGGAGCTGTTTTTT. Its protein product is CAWSVRGATNTGELFF.

This clonotype appeared many times. The chain uses TRBV5-8 and TRBJ2-2, with D tentatively TRBD2 (6 bases). Germline CDR1 SGHTS, CDR2 YDEGEE. The CDR3 extends over 16 amino acids. Deletions cut 1 base from V and 4 bases from J, with 14 bases between. The CDR3 protein is CASSLWSGVGTGELFF. For the CDR3, the DNA is TGTGCCAGCAGCTTGTGGTCGGGAGTTGGCACCGGGGAGCTGTTTTTT.

This clonotype was counted ten times or more. The chain employs TRBV3-1 and TRBJ2-5, with D possibly matching TRBD1 (6 bases). The CDR3 runs to 14 residues. CDR1 and CDR2 from the germline V gene are LGHDT and YNNKEL (reference sequence). The germline V and J ends were trimmed by 3 bases and 5 bases, with 13 bases remaining between them. CDR3 protein: CASSQRQGLETQYF. As DNA, the CDR3 is TGTGCCAGCAGCCAGAGGCAGGGGTTGGAGACCCAGTACTTC.

In regard to this clonotype: A read error is possible here, since a much larger clone lies one base away. This chain connects TRBV28 to TRBJ1-5; tentatively, D is TRBD1 (5 bases). This CDR3 contains 16 residues. In germline, CDR1 is MDHEN, CDR2 SYDVKM. The CDR3 DNA is TGTGCCAACAGTTTATTTGGGGGAGGAAGCAATCAGCCCCAGCATTTT. Translating it yields CANSLFGGGSNQPQHF.

This chain connects TRBV7-2 to TRBJ1-1; D is unresolved. This CDR3 region has 15 residues. Trimming took 5 bases from V and 5 from J, leaving 18 bases between them. Germline CDR1 reads SGHTA; CDR2 reads FQGNSA. As DNA, the CDR3 is TGTGCCAGCAGCGGGCGTACCGGGGTCGGGACTGAAGCTTTCTTT. This encodes CASSGRTGVGTEAFF. The full variable domain, rest sourced from reference TRBV7-2 and TRBJ1-1, is GAGVSQSPSNKVTEKGKDVELRCDPISGHTALYWYRQSLGQGLEFLIYFQGNSAPDKSGLPSDRFSAERTGGSVSTLTIQRTQQEDSAVYLCASSGRTGVGTEAFFGQGTRLTVV.